Listed here are 23 T cell receptor beta chains from one sample, sequenced in a study of breast tumors, draining lymph nodes, adjacent tissues. TCRdb reprocessed the multiplex PCR reads via MiXCR and lists one record per CDR3 protein. The repertoire holds 66,000 or so distinct CDR3 sequences, with about 40% as singletons. Input material: breast tumor tissue. The receptors derive from a female donor with breast cancer. Some clones in this sample may be carry-over from other donors' samples.

The CDR3 sequence: CASIRDRTGELFF. In DNA, the CDR3 is TGTGCCAGCATCCGGGACAGAACCGGGGAGCTGTTTTTT. The V and J genes are TRBV6-1 and TRBJ2-2, with TRBD1 identical over 7 bases. This CDR3 comprises 13 residues. The V gene end was trimmed by 7 bases and the J gene end by 5 bases; junction bases not matched to a gene: 4. Germline V gives CDR1 MNHNS, CDR2 SASEGT.

In this sample, this clonotype turned up many times. The V gene is TRBV20-1, the J gene TRBJ2-1; D is unresolved. There are 16 residues in the CDR3. V shed 1 base and J shed 4 bases, with 17 bases lying between them. Germline V lookup: CDR1 DFQATT, CDR2 SNEGSKA (reference sequence). The DNA of the CDR3 is TGCAGTGCTAGAGCTCGTCACGGCGGAAGTTACAATGAGCAGTTCTTC. Translated: CSARARHGGSYNEQFF.

This clonotype was counted ten times or more. The chain is built from TRBV5-1 and TRBJ2-7, with no clear D. Germline V gene sequence: CDR1 SGHRS, CDR2 YFSETQ. Between the trimmed V and J ends, which lost 3 bases and 2 bases, there was a span of 9 bases. This CDR3 region has 13 residues. CDR3 nucleotide sequence: TGCGCCAGCAGCTGGACGGTGGCCTACGAGCAGTACTTC. Protein sequence: CASSWTVAYEQYF. Full variable domain (remainder filled in from reference TRBV5-1 and TRBJ2-7): KAGVTQTPRYLIKTRGQQVTLSCSPISGHRSVSWYQQTPGQGLQFLFEYFSETQRNKGNFPGRFSGRQFSNSRSEMNVSTLELGDSALYLCASSWTVAYEQYFGPGTRLTVT.

The rearrangement joins TRBV7-3 to TRBJ2-1, with 12 bases matching TRBD2. With V trimmed by 3 bases and J by 6 bases, 6 bases remained unmatched. Germline V gene data show CDR1 as SGHTA and CDR2 as FQGTGA. CDR3 length equals 16 residues. Here the CDR3 reads CASSFTTSGSFNEQFF. In DNA form, the CDR3 reads TGTGCCAGCAGCTTTACGACTAGCGGGAGTTTCAATGAGCAGTTCTTC.

This sequence joins TRBV15 and TRBJ1-2, with TRBD1 identical over 12 bases. After removal of 5 bases from V and 8 bases from J, the junction contained 9 bases not matched to a gene. This CDR3 has 15 residues. The germline gives CDR1 LNHNV, CDR2 YYDKDF (reference sequence). The CDR3 DNA sequence: TGTGCCACCAGCCCTTCCTCCGGGACAGGGGGCGGCTACACCTTC. Translation gives CATSPSSGTGGGYTF.

With respect to this clonotype: This may be a read error: a much more frequent sequence differs by one nucleotide. V and J are TRBV4-2 and TRBJ2-1, with D tentatively TRBD1 (6 bases). This CDR3 region has 16 residues. The germline V gene has CDR1 LGHNA and CDR2 YNFKEQ. CDR3 DNA: TGTGCCCGCAGCCAAGATAAAGGGGACCCATTAAGGGGGTTGTTCTTC. Amino acids: CARSQDKGDPLRGLFF.

The chain is built from TRBV19 and TRBJ2-6; the D is unclear. Germline values: CDR1 LNHDA, CDR2 SQIVND (reference sequence). This CDR3 is 12 amino acids long. V lost 5 bases to trimming and J lost 6 bases, with 5 bases between them. CDR3 loop: CASSLQANVLTF. CDR3 nucleotides: TGTGCCAGTAGTCTGCAGGCCAACGTCCTGACTTTC.

The chain is built from TRBV7-2 and TRBJ1-4, with 7 bases fitting TRBD1. The CDR3 loop spans 17 amino acids. V lost 5 bases to trimming and J lost 3 bases; unmatched junction nucleotides: 12. Germline V gene lookup returns CDR1 SGHTA and CDR2 FQGNSA. CDR3 sequence reads: CASSIRLAGQPNEKLFF. CDR3 in DNA: TGTGCCAGCAGCATTAGACTAGCGGGACAGCCTAATGAAAAACTGTTTTTT.

This clonotype was recorded many times. The V gene is TRBV3-1, the J gene TRBJ2-7, with TRBD2 identical over 8 bases. Trimming at V came to 11 bases and at J to 4 bases, leaving 13 bases not matched to a gene. This CDR3 is built from 14 residues. Germline CDR1 reads LGHDT; CDR2 reads YNNKEL (reference sequence). CDR3 nucleotides: TGTGCCTCCCGGTCAGCGGGGGCTCGATACGAGCAGTACTTC. Translating gives CASRSAGARYEQYF.

This clonotype was recorded many times. This chain links TRBV11-2 with TRBJ2-3; weak D call: TRBD1 (6 bases). V lost 3 bases and J lost 6, with 16 bases in between. The germline V gene encodes CDR1 SGHAT and CDR2 FQNNGV. The CDR3 has 15 residues. The CDR3 sequence: CASSFWGLSADTQYF. The CDR3 region has the DNA TGTGCCAGCAGCTTCTGGGGGCTTTCGGCGGATACGCAGTATTTT.

For this clonotype: This may come from a read error, since a much larger clone is one base off. The chain is built from TRBV6-5 and TRBJ1-2; D gene ambiguous. CDR3 length: 15 residues. From germline, CDR1 is MNHEY and CDR2 SVGAGI. V gave up 4 bases and J gave up 1 base, with 13 bases separating them. In nucleotides, the CDR3 is TGTGCCAGCAGTTCCTCGTTTACGGGTAACTATGGCTACACCTTC. Its protein is CASSSSFTGNYGYTF.

This rearrangement joins TRBV20-1 to TRBJ1-2, with TRBD1 matching 10 bases. The CDR3 loop spans 15 amino acids. The ends lost 5 bases at V and 6 bases at J; junction bases unmatched: 12. CDR1 and CDR2 (germline): DFQATT, SNEGSKA (reference sequence). In DNA form, the CDR3 reads TGCAGTGCTGAACCCGGGACAGGGGCCGGGAATGGCTACACCTTC. As protein: CSAEPGTGAGNGYTF.

Notes on this clonotype: The junction departs from the called germline gene at one end, perhaps through a read error. This chain joins TRBV29-1 and TRBJ1-2, with 7 bases lining up with TRBD1. Germline V gives CDR1 SQVTM, CDR2 ANQGSEA. The CDR3 consists of 15 residues. Here the CDR3 DNA reads TGCAGCGTTCGAGGGCGGCAGGGGGTGAACTATGGCTACGCCTTC. Amino acid sequence: CSVRGRQGVNYGYAF.

This sequence joins TRBV9 and TRBJ1-1; possible D gene TRBD1, 5 bases. Germline CDR1 SGDLS, CDR2 YYNGEE. The V and J ends lost 0 bases and 4 bases respectively, with 10 bases between them. CDR3 length equals 14 residues. This chain's CDR3 is CASSVEGQGTEAFF. CDR3 nucleotide sequence: TGTGCCAGCAGCGTAGAGGGGCAGGGCACTGAAGCTTTCTTT.

The J gene is TRBJ2-5, the V gene TRBV11-3; D is perhaps TRBD2 (5 bases). The V gene's germline CDR1 is SGHNT and CDR2 YENEEA. The ends were cut back, 5 bases at V and 1 base at J, with 11 bases in the middle. The CDR3 length is 14 residues. CDR3 region: CASSKRTLQETQYF. In DNA, the CDR3 is TGTGCCAGCAGCAAACGGACTCTCCAAGAGACCCAGTACTTC.

This clonotype was seen just once. This sequence joins TRBV9 and TRBJ2-7; 7 bases match TRBD2. The CDR3 consists of 17 residues. J lost 6 bases, V lost 0 bases, and 15 bases had no gene match. Looked up from germline, CDR1 is SGDLS and CDR2 is YYNGEE. The CDR3 DNA sequence: TGTGCCAGCAGCGTAGACCCCGGACTTGGGGGGGTTCGCGAGCAGTACTTC. It specifies CASSVDPGLGGVREQYF.

J is TRBJ2-7 and V is TRBV10-3; D possibly corresponds to TRBD2 (6 bases). This CDR3 is 13 amino acids long. Trimming left V 2 bases short and J 5 bases short, with 10 bases between. Germline CDR1 and CDR2: ENHRY and SYGVKD. The CDR3 region has the DNA TGTGCCATCAGTGAGCGGGAGAGGGACGAGCAGTACTTC. Translated, it gives CAISERERDEQYF.

The table lists this clonotype with many counts. V gene TRBV5-6 combines with J gene TRBJ1-6; 8 bases are a match to TRBD1. V lost 3 bases to trimming and J lost 3 bases; unmatched junction nucleotides: 8. Germline V CDR1 and CDR2: SGHDT, YYEEEE. The CDR3 length is 17 residues. CDR3 sequence (DNA): TGTGCCAGCAGCTCACACAGGGGGTATGTCTATAATTCACCCCTCCACTTT. It encodes CASSSHRGYVYNSPLHF.

The gene calls are TRBV15 and TRBJ2-5; D not certain. This CDR3 spans 14 amino acids. Germline V lookup: CDR1 LNHNV, CDR2 YYDKDF (reference sequence). The V end lost 6 bases, the J end lost 1 base, and 12 bases lay between the germline ends. The CDR3 sequence is CATRVRASQETQYF. CDR3 bases: TGTGCCACCAGAGTTAGGGCCAGCCAAGAGACCCAGTACTTC.

This clonotype was seen ten or more times. This chain uses TRBV6-2 or TRBV6-3 with TRBJ1-4; TRBD1 is a possible D gene (6 bases). V lost 5 bases and J 7 bases, leaving 14 bases between the germline ends. CDR1 is MNHEY and CDR2 is SVGEGT in the germline V gene. The CDR3 is made up of 14 amino acids. The CDR3 reads CASSRRGGREKLFF. In DNA form, the CDR3 reads TGTGCCAGCAGTCGCCGGGGGGGGCGTGAAAAACTGTTTTTT.

This clonotype has a handful of counts. A read error may account for a junction end that differs from germline. The chain combines TRBV11-2 with TRBJ1-1; no reliable D call. In germline, CDR1 is SGHAT, CDR2 FQNNGV. This CDR3 spans 12 amino acids. This chain's CDR3 is CASSLWDTEAFF. As DNA, the CDR3 is TGTGCCAGTAGCTTATGGGACACTGAAGCTTTCTTT.

In this sample, this clonotype turned up many times. V and J are TRBV7-8 and TRBJ2-7; 12 bases line up with TRBD1. Germline CDR1 is SGHVS and CDR2 is FQNEAQ. With V trimmed by 5 bases and J by 7 bases, 9 bases remained unmatched. The CDR3 has 15 amino acids. The CDR3 loop reads CASSLWGQGAKEQYF. The DNA for the CDR3 is TGTGCCAGCAGCCTCTGGGGACAGGGGGCGAAAGAGCAGTACTTC. The variable domain in full, with the rest retrieved from reference TRBV7-8 and TRBJ2-7, is GAGVSQSPRYKVAKRGQDVALRCDPISGHVSLFWYQQALGQGPEFLTYFQNEAQLDKSGLPSDRFFAERPEGSVSTLKIQRTQQEDSAVYLCASSLWGQGAKEQYFGPGTRLTVT.

The chain combines TRBV10-2 with TRBJ2-3; no clear D gene. Per the germline V gene, CDR1 is WSHSY and CDR2 is SAAADI. V gave up 4 bases and J gave up 2 bases, with 10 bases separating them. The CDR3 consists of 14 residues. CDR3 DNA sequence: TGCGCCAGCAGTGGGGGTAGGAACACAGATACGCAGTATTTT. It codes for CASSGGRNTDTQYF.